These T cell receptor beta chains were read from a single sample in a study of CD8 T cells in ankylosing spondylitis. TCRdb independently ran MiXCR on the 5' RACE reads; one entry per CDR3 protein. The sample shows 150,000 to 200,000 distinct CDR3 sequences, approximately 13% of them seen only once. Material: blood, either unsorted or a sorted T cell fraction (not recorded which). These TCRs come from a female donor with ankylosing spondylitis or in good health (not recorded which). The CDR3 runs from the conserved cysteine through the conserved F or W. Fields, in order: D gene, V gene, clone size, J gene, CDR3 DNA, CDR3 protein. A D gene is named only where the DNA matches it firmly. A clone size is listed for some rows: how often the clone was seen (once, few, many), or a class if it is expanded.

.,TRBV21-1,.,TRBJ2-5,TGTGCCAGCAGCAAACGCCCGGTGACGGAGACCCAGTACTTC,CASSKRPVTETQYF
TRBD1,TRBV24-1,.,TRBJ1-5,TGTGCCACCAGTGAGGGACAGGACAATCAGCCCCAGCATTTT,CATSEGQDNQPQHF
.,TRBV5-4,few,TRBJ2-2,TGTGCCAGCAGCTTGGCTCGGGAGTGGGACACCGGGGAGCTGTTTTTT,CASSLAREWDTGELFF
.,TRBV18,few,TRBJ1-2,TGTGCCAGCTCACGGGCGTCGACTAACTATGGCTACACCTTC,CASSRASTNYGYTF
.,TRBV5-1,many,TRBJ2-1,TGCGCCAGCAGCTTTCCGGAGGGGATGCCAAATGAGCAGTTCTTC,CASSFPEGMPNEQFF
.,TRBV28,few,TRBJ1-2,TGTGCCAGCAGAGGACGCCAGAGAGGCGGCTACACCTTC,CASRGRQRGGYTF
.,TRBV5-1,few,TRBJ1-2,TGCGCCAGCAGCTTTACGACCGCTGCTAACTATGGCTACACCTTC,CASSFTTAANYGYTF
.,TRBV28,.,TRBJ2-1,TGTGCCAGCAGTTTAGGGCCCCCCGCGGGGTTCTTC,CASSLGPPAGFF
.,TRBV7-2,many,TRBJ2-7,TGTGCCAGCAGCGAGACAGGATACGAGCAGTACTTC,CASSETGYEQYF
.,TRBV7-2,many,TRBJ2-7,TGTGCCAGCAGCTTACGAGTTTTGGTGGGCTACGAGCAGTACTTC,CASSLRVLVGYEQYF
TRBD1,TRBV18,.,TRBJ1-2,TGTGCCAGCTCACCACCCAGGGGGACCTATGGCTACACCTTC,CASSPPRGTYGYTF
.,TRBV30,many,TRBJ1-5,TGTGCCTGGAACGGGAGGGGGGCCAATCAGCCCCAGCATTTT,CAWNGRGANQPQHF
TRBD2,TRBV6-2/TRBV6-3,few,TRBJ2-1,TGTGCCAGCAGTTACAAGGGAATAGCGGGGGTTCTCAGCTCCTACAATGAGCAGTTCTTC,CASSYKGIAGVLSSYNEQFF
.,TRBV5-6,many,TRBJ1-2,TGTGCCAGCAGCTACATCAGGATCCCCTATGGCTACACCTTC,CASSYIRIPYGYTF
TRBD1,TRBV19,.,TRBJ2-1,TGTGCCAGTAGTATACTCGGGACAGGGGTTAACAATGAGCAGTTCTTC,CASSILGTGVNNEQFF
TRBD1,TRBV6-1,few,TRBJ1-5,TGTGCCAGCAGTCCCCGAACAGGGGGTGGCAATCAGCCCCAGCATTTT,CASSPRTGGGNQPQHF
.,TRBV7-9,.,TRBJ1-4,TGTGCCAGCAGCCCAGGGACATCCTCAACTAATGAAAAACTGTTTTTT,CASSPGTSSTNEKLFF
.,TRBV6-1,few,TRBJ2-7,TGTGCCAGCAGTGAAGAGGTAGTCAGCTCCTACGAGCAGTACTTC,CASSEEVVSSYEQYF
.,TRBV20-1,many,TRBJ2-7,TGCAGTGCTGGTCGGAGCTCCTACGAGCAGTACTTC,CSAGRSSYEQYF
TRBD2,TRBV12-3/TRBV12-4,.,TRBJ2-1,TGTGCCAGCAGGGGGACTAGAGTGAGCTCCTACAATGAGCAGTTCTTC,CASRGTRVSSYNEQFF
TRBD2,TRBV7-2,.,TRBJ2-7,TGTGCCAGCAGCTTCAGCGGGAGAAGCTCCGAGCAGTACTTC,CASSFSGRSSEQYF
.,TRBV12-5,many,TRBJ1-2,TGTGCTAGTGGCCCATCCCGGGACACAGCTAACTATGGCTACACCTTC,CASGPSRDTANYGYTF
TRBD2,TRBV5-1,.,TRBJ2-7,TGCGCCAGCAGAGTACTAGCGGGAGCGTCCTACGAGCAGTGCTTC,CASRVLAGASYEQCF
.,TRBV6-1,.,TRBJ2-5,TGTGCCAGCAGTGAAGCCCCAGGGATGCGGGAGACCCAGTACTTC,CASSEAPGMRETQYF
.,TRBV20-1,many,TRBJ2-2,TGCAGTGCTAAGGCTAGCGAAAAGCCCGGGGAGCTGTTTTTT,CSAKASEKPGELFF
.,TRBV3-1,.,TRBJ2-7,TGTGCCAGCAGCCCCGGGGGAGGCGAGCAGTACTTC,CASSPGGGEQYF
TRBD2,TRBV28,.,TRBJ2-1,TGTGCCAGCAGTTTAATTGGGGGGGAGGGTCCCTATAGGAATGAGCAGTTCTTC,CASSLIGGEGPYRNEQFF
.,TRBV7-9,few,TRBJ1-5,TGTGCCAGCAGCTTAGGTTCGGGCAGCCCCAATCAGCCCCAGCATTTT,CASSLGSGSPNQPQHF
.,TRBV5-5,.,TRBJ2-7,TGTGCCAGCAGCCCTAGATTAGCTCCCCACGAGCAGTACTTC,CASSPRLAPHEQYF
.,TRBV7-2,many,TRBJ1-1,TGTGCCAGCAGCTTAGACGCGCAGAGGGCTTTCTTT,CASSLDAQRAFF
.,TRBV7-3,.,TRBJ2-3,TGTGCCAGCAGCCCGGCTCCAACAGATACGCAGTATTTT,CASSPAPTDTQYF
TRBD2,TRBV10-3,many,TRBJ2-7,TGTGCCATCAGTGTCTCTAGCGGGGCCGCGGAGCAGTACTTC,CAISVSSGAAEQYF
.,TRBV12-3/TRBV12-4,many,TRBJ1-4,TGTGCCAGCAGTTTGAGCCGGGACGTAGAAAAACTGTTTTTT,CASSLSRDVEKLFF
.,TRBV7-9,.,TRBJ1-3,TGTGCCAGCAGCCATCAGGAGGGGCGACTTTCTGGAAACACCATATATTTT,CASSHQEGRLSGNTIYF
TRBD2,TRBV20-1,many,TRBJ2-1,TGCAGTGCTAGGTCTTCTAGCGGTTACAATGAGCAGTTCTTC,CSARSSSGYNEQFF
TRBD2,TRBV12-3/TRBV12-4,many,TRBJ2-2,TGTGCCAGCAGTGCGGGACTAGCGGCGAACACCGGGGAGCTGTTTTTT,CASSAGLAANTGELFF
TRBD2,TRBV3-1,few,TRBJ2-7,TGTGCCAGCAATTTCGGGGGGGAAGGAGACGAGCAGTACTTC,CASNFGGEGDEQYF
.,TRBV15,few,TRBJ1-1,TGTGCCACCAGCAGAGGGGGGGGGAACACTGAAGCTTTCTTT,CATSRGGGNTEAFF
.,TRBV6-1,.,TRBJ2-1,TGTGCCAGCAGTCGTCCGGGACTTTACAATGAGCAGTTCTTC,CASSRPGLYNEQFF
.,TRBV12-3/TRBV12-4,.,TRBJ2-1,TGTGCCAGCAGTTTTGGTGGCGTCCATGAGCAGTTCTTC,CASSFGGVHEQFF
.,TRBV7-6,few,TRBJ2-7,TGTGCCAGCAGCCAGCCAAGTTCCTACGAGCAGTACTTC,CASSQPSSYEQYF
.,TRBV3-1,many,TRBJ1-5,TGTGCCAGCAGCCAAGGGAGCCAGATAAATCAGCCCCAGCATTTT,CASSQGSQINQPQHF
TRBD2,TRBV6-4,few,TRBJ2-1,TGTGCCAGCACCCCAGGGACTAGCGGGTTGGGAGAGCAGTTCTTC,CASTPGTSGLGEQFF
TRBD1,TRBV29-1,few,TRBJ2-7,TGCAGCGCGGGGACAGGGGCCACCTACGAGCAGTACTTC,CSAGTGATYEQYF
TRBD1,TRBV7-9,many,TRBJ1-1,TGTGCCAGCAGCTCGAACCGGGACAGGAATCCGGGCACTGAAGCTTTCTTT,CASSSNRDRNPGTEAFF
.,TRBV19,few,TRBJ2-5,TGTGCCAGTAGTATTGGGGGGACGGGAGAGACCCAGTACTTC,CASSIGGTGETQYF